This record concerns one T cell receptor (beta chain) sequence. The data belong to a study of PD-1 blockade in mismatch repair-deficient tumors. PCR or immunohistochemistry showed mismatch repair deficiency in every enrolled patient. TCR sequencing covered a few patients who responded to pembrolizumab. Measured with immunoSEQ multiplex PCR; TCRdb has only the in-frame clones, and not every one. The sample has around 50,000 clones; about 80% are singletons. The CDR3 spans 15 residues. V lost 4 bases to trimming and J lost 8 bases, with 15 bases between them. CDR1 and CDR2 (germline): SGHTA, FQGNSA. The sequence was collected from an adult with mismatch repair-deficient cancer. The chain uses TRBV7-2 and TRBJ1-6, with D tentatively TRBD1 (6 bases). Material: peripheral blood, obtained 4 weeks after starting pembrolizumab. CDR3 bases: TGTGCCAGCAGCTCCACAGGGTCTCTTGATTCACCCCTCCACTTT. Its protein is CASSSTGSLDSPLHF.